This paragraph covers one T cell receptor (beta chain) sequence. Its antigen is unidentified. This specimen comes from a study of cytomegalovirus exposure and HLA in healthy donors. Whole-study results and caveats: In an earlier analysis, about 87% or about 30%: the productive usage of most TCR beta V segments.

The CDR3 loop spans 13 amino acids. V shed 1 base, J shed 4 bases, and the junction held 1 base outside the gene matches. Germline loops: CDR1 SGHNT, CDR2 YYREEE (reference sequence). Both 60 Vbeta primers and 13 Jbeta primers went into the PCR. The method was immunoSEQ multiplex PCR; TCRdb's version includes in-frame clones alone and lacks a portion of them. The profile shows more than 90,000 clones, approximately 80% of them singletons. The rearrangement joins TRBV5-4 to TRBJ1-2, with 7 bases that match TRBD1. This TCR was recovered from a woman in her 70s in good health and CMV-seropositive. Sequencing was performed on PBMCs. The DNA of the CDR3 is TGTGCCAGCAGCTTGAGGGACAGCTATGGCTACACCTTC. This sequence encodes CASSLRDSYGYTF. Full variable domain (missing parts from reference TRBV5-4 and TRBJ1-2): ETGVTQSPTHLIKTRGQQVTLRCSSQSGHNTVSWYQQALGQGPQFIFQYYREEENGRGNFPPRFSGLQFPNYSSELNVNALELDDSALYLCASSLRDSYGYTFGSGTRLTVV.